The 13 T cell receptor beta chains in this list originate from one sample, sequenced in a study of monozygotic twins with inflammatory bowel disease. TCRdb re-called the 5' RACE reads and shows each CDR3 protein once, DNA omitted. This table lists approximately 400,000 distinct CDR3 sequences. The specimen was blood. These receptors came from a human donor with ulcerative colitis or Crohn's disease, or a healthy co-twin of an affected twin (not recorded which).

The chain recombines TRBV27 with TRBJ1-2. The CDR3 is 13 amino acids. Germline values: CDR1 MNHEY, CDR2 SMNVEV (reference sequence). The CDR3: CASSDASSLGHTF.

CDR3 in amino acids: CAISLKGREQFF. The J gene is TRBJ2-1, the V gene TRBV12-3 or TRBV12-4. The CDR3 covers 12 residues.

The gene calls are TRBV7-2 and TRBJ2-1; TCRdb's D call, TRBD2, is unchecked because there is no DNA. Germline lookup yields CDR1 SGHTA and CDR2 FQGNSA. The CDR3 loop spans 16 amino acids. CDR3 sequence reads: CASSPSGLAGGNEQFF.

The J gene is TRBJ1-2, the V gene TRBV7-2; without DNA, the TCRdb call of TRBD1 cannot be checked. There are 14 residues in the CDR3. Germline V gives CDR1 SGHTA, CDR2 FQGNSA. The chain's CDR3 is CASSSQDGFYGYTF.

The rearrangement joins TRBV7-2 to TRBJ2-7; TCRdb proposes TRBD1, but this gene call is untestable without DNA. The CDR3 runs to 12 residues. CDR1 is SGHTA and CDR2 is FQGNSA in the germline V gene. This CDR3 reads CASSLGGTEQYF.

V usage is TRBV7-2 and J usage is TRBJ1-5. Germline CDR1 and CDR2: SGHTA and FQGNSA. The CDR3 loop spans 13 amino acids. CDR3 protein: CASSPLRSQPQHF.

This rearrangement joins TRBV28 to TRBJ2-3; lacking DNA, the TRBD2 call made by TCRdb goes unchecked. The CDR3 length is 16 residues. Germline V gives CDR1 MDHEN, CDR2 SYDVKM. The CDR3 spells CASSPPPAGVSDTQYF.

The gene calls are TRBV12-3 or TRBV12-4 and TRBJ1-4; TCRdb proposes TRBD1, but this gene call is untestable without DNA. The CDR3 contains 15 residues. CDR3 region: CASRNQGIKNEKLFF.

V and J are TRBV7-2 and TRBJ1-4; TCRdb designates TRBD1, a call that cannot be tested without DNA. Looked up from germline, CDR1 is SGHTA and CDR2 is FQGNSA. This CDR3 comprises 15 residues. CDR3 residues: CASSDLGQANEKLFF.

The chain is built from TRBV7-9 and TRBJ2-3; the D call of TRBD1 rests on TCRdb alone, since no DNA is present to check it. The CDR3 consists of 15 residues. Per the germline V gene, CDR1 is SEHNR and CDR2 is FQNEAQ (reference sequence). CDR3 in amino acids: CASSLGTGRTDTQYF.

The chain links TRBV7-6 to TRBJ1-6. The length of the CDR3 is 15 residues. Germline V gene data show CDR1 as SGHVS and CDR2 as FNYEAQ. The CDR3 protein is CASSSNGGKQAALHF.

The chain combines TRBV19 with TRBJ2-7; the D call of TRBD1 rests on TCRdb alone, since no DNA is present to check it. Per germline, CDR1 LNHDA and CDR2 SQIVND (reference sequence). The CDR3 totals 13 residues. CDR3 loop: CASSSRGTAEQYF.

The chain is built from TRBV12-3 or TRBV12-4 and TRBJ1-1; as DNA is missing, the TRBD1 call by TCRdb cannot be tested. CDR3 length equals 15 residues. CDR3 in amino acids: CASSPPGTVWTEAFF.